This TCR beta chain was observed in a study of blood T cell repertoires in COVID-19. Study information: Samples of COVID-19 (acute and convalescent) were obtained from the United States, Italy and Spain.

The V end lost 3 bases, the J end lost 3 bases, and 15 bases lay between the germline ends. The CDR3 length is 15 residues. CDR1 and CDR2 from the germline V gene are MDHEN and SYDVKM. The method was immunoSEQ multiplex PCR; TCRdb's version includes in-frame clones alone and lacks a portion of them. The sample includes about 74,000 clones, roughly 91% of them seen just once. Sample: peripheral blood. The chain recombines TRBV28 with TRBJ2-7, with D possibly TRBD2 on 5 matching bases. The sequence was obtained from a woman of 80 years or more with active or convalescent COVID-19. The CDR3 reads CASSLSRGGYYEQYF. The CDR3 DNA reads TGTGCCAGCAGTTTGAGTCGTGGAGGTTACTACGAGCAGTACTTC.